This TCR beta chain was captured in a study of glioma-infiltrating T cells after dendritic cell vaccination. The repertoire was sequenced with immunoSEQ multiplex PCR; TCRdb's copy has only in-frame clones and lacks some. Of fewer than 85,000 clones listed, approximately 90% are singletons. This TCR was recovered from a human donor with glioblastoma. Sequenced material: blood, taken before dendritic cell vaccination.

CDR3: CASSLAGTSGGDTQYF. DNA for the CDR3: TGCGCCAGCAGCTTGGCGGGCACTAGCGGGGGGGATACGCAGTATTTT. The chain uses TRBV5-1 and TRBJ2-3; 12 bases are a match to TRBD2. The CDR3 runs to 16 residues. CDR1 and CDR2 from the germline V gene are SGHRS and YFSETQ. J was trimmed by 6 bases and V by 0 bases; bases with no gene match: 5.